These 24 T cell receptor beta chains were all obtained from the same sample, sequenced in a study of PD-L1 blockade in urothelial cancer. Data came from immunoSEQ multiplex PCR; TCRdb stores just in-frame clones and leaves some out. The table includes tens of thousands of clones, roughly four fifths detected once. The source was PBMCs, collected around atezolizumab (anti-PD-L1) treatment. The receptor set was obtained from an older man with urothelial cancer.

The V call is TRBV2, the J call TRBJ1-2, with TRBD1 as a possible D gene (6 bases). In germline, CDR1 is SNHLY, CDR2 FYNNEI. V was shortened by 2 bases and J by 6 bases, with 13 bases between the two germline ends. This CDR3 region has 14 residues. CDR3 region: CASSEPRGMNGYTF. CDR3 nucleotide sequence: TGTGCCAGCAGTGAACCCAGGGGTATGAATGGCTACACCTTC.

The chain couples TRBV5-1 to TRBJ2-1, with 9 positions matching TRBD2. The trim removed 4 bases at V and 2 bases at J, leaving 10 bases unmatched. CDR1 and CDR2 (germline): SGHRS, YFSETQ. CDR3 length: 17 amino acids. The CDR3 DNA reads TGCGCCAGCAGCCCACGCGGGGGGGCGCAGGCCTACAATGAGCAGTTCTTC. Protein product: CASSPRGGAQAYNEQFF.

The V and J genes are TRBV7-2 and TRBJ2-4; TRBD1 might be the D (6 bases). The CDR3 has 14 amino acids. Germline V gene lookup returns CDR1 SGHTA and CDR2 FQGNSA. V was trimmed by 3 bases and J by 6 bases, leaving 12 bases between them. This CDR3 reads CASSFQGQLNIQYF. The CDR3 DNA reads TGTGCCAGCAGCTTCCAAGGACAGTTAAACATTCAGTACTTC. Full variable domain (outside the CDR3, taken from reference TRBV7-2 and TRBJ2-4): GAGVSQSPSNKVTEKGKDVELRCDPISGHTALYWYRQSLGQGLEFLIYFQGNSAPDKSGLPSDRFSAERTGGSVSTLTIQRTQQEDSAVYLCASSFQGQLNIQYFGAGTRLSVL.

The chain links TRBV7-9 to TRBJ1-1; TRBD1 matches 9 bases. Losses at the gene ends were 5 bases for V and 6 bases for J; bases not matched to a gene: 10. Germline loops: CDR1 SEHNR, CDR2 FQNEAQ (reference sequence). CDR3 length equals 15 residues. CDR3: CASSTGQGLVAEAFF. In nucleotides, the CDR3 is TGTGCCAGCAGCACGGGACAGGGTTTAGTTGCTGAAGCTTTCTTT.

This clone was seen only a few times. V usage is TRBV6-6 and J usage is TRBJ1-3, with D hard to call. The ends were cut back, 5 bases at V and 0 bases at J, with 5 bases in the middle. CDR1 is MNHNY, CDR2 SVGAGI, per germline (reference sequence). This CDR3 has 13 amino acids. CDR3 bases: TGTGCCAGCAGTCTAAGCTCTGGAAACACCATATATTTT. The encoded protein is CASSLSSGNTIYF.

The rearrangement uses TRBV5-5 and TRBJ2-6, with D unclear. The V end was cut by 0 bases, the J end by 0 bases, with 4 bases between. This CDR3 has 15 amino acids. Germline CDR1 SGHKS, CDR2 YYEKEE (reference sequence). CDR3 residues: CASSLDSSGANVLTF. The CDR3 DNA follows: TGTGCCAGCAGCTTGGACAGCTCTGGGGCCAACGTCCTGACTTTC.

This clone has only one observation. V usage is TRBV5-1 and J usage is TRBJ2-5; 8 bases line up with TRBD1. This CDR3 comprises 15 residues. After removal of 0 bases from V and 7 bases from J, the junction contained 8 bases not matched to a gene. CDR1 is SGHRS and CDR2 is YFSETQ in the germline V gene. The CDR3 nucleotides are TGCGCCAGCAGCTTGGTGGCCGGACAGGGTGGGACCCAGTACTTC. Encoded protein: CASSLVAGQGGTQYF.

This sequence joins TRBV5-1 and TRBJ1-1, with D tentatively TRBD1 (5 bases). The CDR3 has 15 amino acids. V lost 0 bases, J lost 1 base, and 10 bases lay in between. Germline CDR1 and CDR2: SGHRS and YFSETQ. The chain's CDR3 is CASSLDPGKNTEAFF. DNA of the CDR3: TGCGCCAGCAGCTTGGACCCAGGGAAGAACACTGAAGCTTTCTTT.

In regard to this clone: This sample includes further DNA sequences coding for the same CDR3. The chain combines TRBV9 with TRBJ2-7; 11 bases map to TRBD1. V lost 2 bases, J lost 4 bases, and 2 bases stayed unmatched. Germline CDR1 reads SGDLS; CDR2 reads YYNGEE. This CDR3 is built from 14 residues. The CDR3 sequence is CASSVGQGAYEQYF. CDR3 coding DNA: TGTGCCAGCAGCGTCGGACAGGGGGCGTACGAGCAGTACTTC.

The chain uses TRBV9 and TRBJ1-4; TRBD1 aligns across 9 bases. The germline V gene has CDR1 SGDLS and CDR2 YYNGEE. The CDR3 is made up of 16 amino acids. Losses at the gene ends were 4 bases for V and 7 bases for J; bases not matched to a gene: 11. The CDR3 sequence is CASSYSITGGPEKLFF. Here the CDR3 DNA reads TGTGCCAGCAGCTATTCAATCACAGGGGGCCCTGAAAAACTGTTTTTT.

This clone has just one count. The rearrangement uses TRBV5-1 and TRBJ2-7; TRBD2 might be the D (5 bases). Germline loops: CDR1 SGHRS, CDR2 YFSETQ. Deletions cut 4 bases from V and 0 bases from J, with 23 bases between. This CDR3 has 18 amino acids. CDR3 amino acids: CASSPEEFGQDFSYEQYF. The CDR3 DNA is TGCGCCAGCAGCCCGGAGGAGTTCGGTCAAGACTTCTCCTACGAGCAGTACTTC.

This chain connects TRBV25-1 to TRBJ1-6; D unclear. Germline CDR1 and CDR2: MGHDK and SYGVNS. The CDR3 is 14 amino acids. Trimming cost V 4 bases and J 7 bases, with 11 bases left between them. The CDR3 is CASSGHTRNSPLHF. DNA for the CDR3: TGTGCCAGCAGTGGGCATACTAGGAATTCACCCCTCCACTTT.

The chain uses TRBV29-1 and TRBJ2-3, with 12 bases matching TRBD1. CDR1 and CDR2 (germline): SQVTM, ANQGSEA. There are 16 residues in the CDR3. With V trimmed by 3 bases and J by 1 base, 5 bases remained unmatched. CDR3 in DNA: TGCAGCGTTGAGGGACAGGGGGCGCTGGGCACAGATACGCAGTATTTT. Translating it yields CSVEGQGALGTDTQYF.

This chain links TRBV6-6 with TRBJ1-1, with D perhaps matching TRBD1 (6 bases). V was cut by 6 bases and J by 5 bases, with 16 bases left in between. Germline V CDR1 and CDR2: MNHNY, SVGAGI (reference sequence). The CDR3 has 14 amino acids. CDR3 bases: TGTGCCAGCAGCTCGGGACATGAAAAGACTGAAGCTTTCTTT. It codes for CASSSGHEKTEAFF.

V usage is TRBV6-5 and J usage is TRBJ1-2; the match to TRBD1 covers 8 bases. Germline values: CDR1 MNHEY, CDR2 SVGAGI. J lost 8 bases, V lost 5 bases, and 4 bases had no gene match. CDR3 length equals 12 residues. CDR3 in DNA: TGTGCCAGCAGTCAGGGGGCTAGGGGCTACACCTTC. It encodes CASSQGARGYTF.

The chain carries TRBV4-1 and TRBJ1-2, with TRBD1 matching over 9 bases. The CDR3 consists of 15 residues. Trimming cost V 0 bases and J 4 bases; bases outside gene matches: 3. Per the germline V gene, CDR1 is MGHRA and CDR2 is YSYEKL. The CDR3 bases are TGCGCCAGCAGCCAAGAGGGACAGGGTGTCTATGGCTACACCTTC. The encoded protein is CASSQEGQGVYGYTF.

A single count supports this clone. V usage is TRBV10-3 and J usage is TRBJ2-1; possible D gene TRBD1, 6 bases. There are 13 residues in the CDR3. V lost 2 bases, J lost 8 bases, and 10 bases lay in between. The germline gives CDR1 ENHRY, CDR2 SYGVKD. The DNA of the CDR3 is TGTGCCATCAGTGAGGACAGGTGGGATGAGCAGTTCTTC. Its protein product is CAISEDRWDEQFF.

The chain joins TRBV28 to TRBJ1-1; D perhaps matches TRBD1 (6 bases). Trimming cost V 4 bases and J 5 bases, with 20 bases left between them. The V gene's germline CDR1 is MDHEN and CDR2 SYDVKM. The CDR3 totals 16 residues. The CDR3 reads CASSSPRQAKRTEAFF. CDR3 coding DNA: TGTGCCAGCAGTTCTCCCCGACAGGCTAAAAGGACTGAAGCTTTCTTT.

The chain joins TRBV29-1 to TRBJ1-4; D is ambiguous. CDR3 size: 12 residues. Germline CDR1 is SQVTM and CDR2 is ANQGSEA. V dropped 6 bases and J dropped 7 bases, with 12 bases sitting between them. CDR3 nucleotide sequence: TGCAGCGTAGGAGGGAAGGGTGAAAAACTGTTTTTT. This gives the protein CSVGGKGEKLFF.

In this sample, this clone turned up once. CDR3 bases: TGTGCCAGCAGCCCGGTGGGGGGTGACACTGAAGCTTTCTTT. This codes for CASSPVGGDTEAFF. This chain links TRBV5-4 with TRBJ1-1, with D tentatively TRBD1 (5 bases). V was clipped by 4 bases and J by 3 bases, with 13 bases between them. The CDR3 is 14 residues long. Per germline, CDR1 SGHNT and CDR2 YYREEE (reference sequence).

A few counts support this clone. The V and J genes are TRBV27 and TRBJ1-2; 8 bases are a match to TRBD1. Trimming at V came to 6 bases and at J to 4 bases, leaving 1 base not matched to a gene. The length of the CDR3 is 12 residues. Looked up from germline, CDR1 is MNHEY and CDR2 is SMNVEV (reference sequence). In DNA form, the CDR3 reads TGTGCCAGCAGAACAGGGGGCTATGGCTACACCTTC. This encodes CASRTGGYGYTF.

V usage is TRBV19 and J usage is TRBJ1-2; D may be TRBD1 (6 bases). Germline loops: CDR1 LNHDA, CDR2 SQIVND (reference sequence). This CDR3 region has 15 residues. Trimming pared 3 bases from V and 4 bases from J, leaving 15 bases between. The CDR3 region is CASSMYRGAGYGYTF. The CDR3 bases are TGTGCCAGTAGTATGTATCGGGGGGCTGGCTATGGCTACACCTTC.

The chain links TRBV18 to TRBJ1-6; 7 bases match TRBD1. CDR1 and CDR2 from the germline V gene are KGHSH and LQKENI. This CDR3 has 14 amino acids. V was clipped by 3 bases and J by 7 bases; unmatched bases: 3. In nucleotides, the CDR3 is TGTGCCAGCTCACCCTCGGGACAGAATTCACCCCTCCACTTT. It yields the protein CASSPSGQNSPLHF.

This clone turned up a few times. This rearrangement joins TRBV5-6 to TRBJ1-2; weak D call: TRBD1 (5 bases). Germline V lookup: CDR1 SGHDT, CDR2 YYEEEE. The V gene lost 5 bases and the J gene lost 4 bases, with 12 bases spanning the gap. The CDR3 is made up of 13 amino acids. Written as DNA, the CDR3 is TGTGCCAGCAGACCCGGGGGTAGCTATGGCTACACCTTC. It specifies CASRPGGSYGYTF. Filled out from reference TRBV5-6 and TRBJ1-2, the complete variable domain reads DAGVTQSPTHLIKTRGQQVTLRCSPKSGHDTVSWYQQALGQGPQFIFQYYEEEERQRGNFPDRFSGHQFPNYSSELNVNALLLGDSALYLCASRPGGSYGYTFGSGTRLTVV.